The 11 T cell receptor beta chains presented below share a single source sample, sequenced in a study of blood T cell repertoires in COVID-19. The data were produced by immunoSEQ multiplex PCR, yet TCRdb's version contains in-frame clones alone and is incomplete. The sample contains fewer than 200,000 clones, around 67% of which appear only once. The material sequenced was peripheral blood. All receptors come from an elderly woman with acute or convalescent COVID-19.

V gene TRBV6-5 combines with J gene TRBJ1-5, with TRBD1 identical over 8 bases. The junction had 9 bases not matched to a gene; V was cut back by 7 bases and J by 7 bases. The CDR3 totals 14 residues. Germline V lookup: CDR1 MNHEY, CDR2 SVGAGI. The CDR3 reads CASTATGAGQPQHF. The CDR3 nucleotides read TGTGCCAGCACCGCGACAGGGGCTGGCCAGCCCCAGCATTTT.

This clone was detected ten times or more. The chain combines TRBV7-9 with TRBJ1-1, with 7 nucleotides matching TRBD1. The trim removed 4 bases at V and 4 bases at J, leaving 9 bases unmatched. The CDR3 extends over 15 amino acids. Germline CDR1 is SEHNR and CDR2 is FQNEAQ (reference sequence). CDR3 region: CASSSRQGSGTEAFF. The CDR3 nucleotides are TGTGCCAGCAGCTCGCGACAGGGTTCGGGCACTGAAGCTTTCTTT. Filled out from reference TRBV7-9 and TRBJ1-1, the complete variable domain reads DTGVSQNPRHKITKRGQNVTFRCDPISEHNRLYWYRQTLGQGPEFLTYFQNEAQLEKSRLLSDRFSAERPKGSFSTLEIQRTEQGDSAMYLCASSSRQGSGTEAFFGQGTRLTVV.

The rearrangement uses TRBV7-8 and TRBJ2-1, with 10 bases matching TRBD2. The CDR3 totals 17 residues. Trimming removed 0 bases from V and 0 bases from J; junction bases left unmatched: 2. Per the germline V gene, CDR1 is SGHVS and CDR2 is FQNEAQ. The CDR3 protein is CASSLAASGSSYNEQFF. In DNA, the CDR3 is TGTGCCAGCAGCTTAGCGGCTAGCGGGAGCTCCTACAATGAGCAGTTCTTC.

The sample holds one count of this clone. J is TRBJ1-4 and V is TRBV28; 8 bases are a match to TRBD1. Germline values: CDR1 MDHEN, CDR2 SYDVKM. This CDR3 has 15 amino acids. With V trimmed by 5 bases and J by 3 bases, 5 bases remained unmatched. The CDR3 DNA reads TGTGCCAGCAGTCGACAGGGGACAGCTAATGAAAAACTGTTTTTT. Its protein product is CASSRQGTANEKLFF.

V is TRBV27 and J is TRBJ1-2; D unresolved. V shed 3 bases and J shed 8 bases, with 13 bases lying between them. The length of the CDR3 is 13 residues. The germline V gene has CDR1 MNHEY and CDR2 SMNVEV (reference sequence). The CDR3 region has the DNA TGTGCCAGCAGTTTTGGAGGGTATGGAGGCTACACCTTC. Protein: CASSFGGYGGYTF.

The genes are TRBV6-6 and TRBJ2-7; unclear D gene. Trimming cost V 4 bases and J 5 bases, with 6 bases left between them. Per germline, CDR1 MNHNY and CDR2 SVGAGI (reference sequence). The CDR3 has 11 residues. CDR3 protein: CASSFRNEQYF. In nucleotides, the CDR3 is TGTGCCAGCAGTTTTAGAAACGAGCAGTACTTC.

This chain joins TRBV2 and TRBJ2-7, with D possibly being TRBD2 (6 bases). Trimming removed 7 bases at V and 2 bases at J, with 15 bases between. CDR1 and CDR2 (germline): SNHLY, FYNNEI. The length of the CDR3 is 14 residues. CDR3 residues: CASNGASVTYEQYF. The CDR3, as DNA: TGTGCCAGCAACGGGGCTAGCGTCACCTACGAGCAGTACTTC.

The chain employs TRBV4-2 and TRBJ2-1; D uncertain. In germline, CDR1 is LGHNA, CDR2 YNFKEQ. V lost 1 base, J lost 5 bases, and 6 bases lay in between. The CDR3 contains 13 residues. This CDR3 reads CASSQGVDNEQFF. Here the CDR3 DNA reads TGTGCCAGCAGCCAAGGCGTAGACAATGAGCAGTTCTTC.

The V gene is TRBV19, the J gene TRBJ2-2, with 11 bases that match TRBD1. Trimming cost V 8 bases and J 4 bases; bases outside gene matches: 9. The CDR3 runs to 16 residues. Germline V lookup: CDR1 LNHDA, CDR2 SQIVND (reference sequence). The CDR3 loop is CASSGTGGLGTGELFF. CDR3 coding DNA: TGTGCCAGTTCCGGGACAGGGGGTTTAGGCACCGGGGAGCTGTTTTTT.

This chain connects TRBV14 to TRBJ2-5; 11 bases are shared with TRBD2. Per germline, CDR1 SGHDN and CDR2 FVKESK. This CDR3 is 15 amino acids long. Trimming removed 2 bases from V and 5 bases from J; junction bases left unmatched: 4. DNA of the CDR3: TGTGCCAGCAGCCAATCACTAGCGGGAGTCGAGACCCAGTACTTC. Protein sequence: CASSQSLAGVETQYF.

The chain is built from TRBV24-1 and TRBJ2-2; a weak D match, TRBD1 (7 bases). CDR3 length: 15 amino acids. V shed 1 base and J shed 7 bases, with 12 bases lying between them. Germline CDR1 and CDR2: KGHDR and SFDVKD. CDR3 sequence: CATSDFGGGSGELFF. The CDR3 nucleotides read TGTGCCACCAGTGATTTCGGAGGGGGCAGCGGGGAGCTGTTTTTT.